One and the same sample provided the 3 T cell receptor beta chains below, sequenced in a study of T cell repertoires in cytomegalovirus infection. TCRdb recomputed calls from the reads with MiXCR, one row per CDR3 protein. The data contain 290,000 or so distinct CDR3 sequences, more than 20% of them singletons. What was sequenced was PBMCs. These receptors all stem from a human donor in good health (CMV status not recorded). Some clones in this sample may be carry-over from other donors' samples.

This clonotype has ten or more counts. This sequence joins TRBV7-2 and TRBJ2-7; D is ambiguous. This CDR3 is 14 amino acids long. The V and J ends lost 1 base and 5 bases respectively, with 12 bases between them. Germline values: CDR1 SGHTA, CDR2 FQGNSA. CDR3 DNA: TGTGCCAGCAGCTTAGAAAGGATTAGTGACGAGCAGTACTTC. Translation: CASSLERISDEQYF. Supplemented by reference TRBV7-2 and TRBJ2-7, the full variable domain reads GAGVSQSPSNKVTEKGKDVELRCDPISGHTALYWYRQSLGQGLEFLIYFQGNSAPDKSGLPSDRFSAERTGGSVSTLTIQRTQQEDSAVYLCASSLERISDEQYFGPGTRLTVT.

This clonotype was observed a single time. The J gene is TRBJ2-7, the V gene TRBV7-2, with 9 bases fitting TRBD1. Germline-derived CDR1 and CDR2 are SGHTA and FQGNSA. The CDR3 length is 12 residues. The V and J ends lost 5 bases and 6 bases, in that order; junction bases with no gene match: 2. The CDR3 DNA reads as TGTGCCAGCAGCGGGGACAGGGTCGAGCAGTACTTC. Protein: CASSGDRVEQYF.

This clonotype appeared a few times. J is TRBJ2-1 and V is TRBV28; the D is unclear. Per the germline V gene, CDR1 is MDHEN and CDR2 is SYDVKM. The CDR3 extends over 16 amino acids. Trimming left V 4 bases short and J 7 bases short, with 20 bases between. CDR3 residues: CASSSSPQTVRNEQFF. The CDR3 DNA follows: TGTGCCAGCAGTTCCTCCCCGCAGACCGTTCGGAATGAGCAGTTCTTC. Looking up the rest from reference TRBV28 and TRBJ2-1 gives the full variable domain: DVKVTQSSRYLVKRTGEKVFLECVQDMDHENMFWYRQDPGLGLRLIYFSYDVKMKEKGDIPEGYSVSREKKERFSLILESASTNQTSMYLCASSSSPQTVRNEQFFGPGTRLTVL.